A selection of T cell receptor beta chains follows, all from one sample in a study of T cell repertoires in cytomegalovirus infection. TCRdb re-analysed the reads in MiXCR, keeping a single row per CDR3 protein. The table records about 600,000 distinct CDR3 sequences, 20% to 25% of them present only once. Sequencing was performed on CD8+ T cells from PBMCs. The receptors originated from a human donor in good health (CMV status not recorded). Some clones in this sample may be carry-over from other donors' samples. The conserved cysteine and the conserved F or W are not part of the CDR3 here. The order of the fields is J gene, V gene, clone size, CDR3 protein. A row's size may be missing; if present it is once, few, many or a size class.

>TRBJ2-1|TRBV7-9|few
ASSSPGLAVYNEQF
>TRBJ1-2|TRBV20-1|few
SARGRPDYGYT
>TRBJ2-5|TRBV20-1|many
SAREGSPQETQY
>TRBJ1-1|TRBV4-1|few
ASSRVRDNAEAF
>TRBJ1-2|TRBV5-1|NA
ASSLEQGHGYT
>TRBJ2-2|TRBV29-1|NA
SVEVPSGSPNTGELF
>TRBJ1-2|TRBV5-1|NA
ASSRGVNRGDSYGYT
>TRBJ2-1|TRBV4-1|many
ASSQDLGGTYNEQF
>TRBJ2-1|TRBV20-1|few
SARDKTHNEQF
>TRBJ2-7|TRBV7-9|few
ASRGTSGDQTGYEQY
>TRBJ1-5|TRBV5-6|NA
ASSAGGGPQH
>TRBJ1-6|TRBV20-1|few
SAKAGAIGSPLH
>TRBJ2-3|TRBV2|NA
ASSERTQY
>TRBJ1-4|TRBV7-4|NA
ANSTDSGNEKLF
>TRBJ2-2|TRBV4-2|NA
ASSQAGTSNTGELF
>TRBJ2-5|TRBV7-2|many
ASRRTGGLYQETQY
>TRBJ2-1|TRBV20-1|NA
SAMTSGQGSYNEQF
>TRBJ2-2|TRBV7-7|NA
ASSPSRTGRTGELF
>TRBJ2-3|TRBV27|NA
ASSPGGTNTQY
>TRBJ2-2|TRBV24-1|few
ATSESSGWNTGELF
>TRBJ2-1|TRBV3-1|few
ASSFDPYNEQF
>TRBJ1-2|TRBV29-1|NA
SVQDNYGYT
>TRBJ2-1|TRBV6-2/TRBV6-3|NA
ASNRDIGHNEQF
>TRBJ2-1|TRBV7-2|many
ASMIAGGYNEQF
>TRBJ1-2|TRBV2|NA
ASWGDLYGYT
>TRBJ1-4|TRBV7-4|NA
ASSTGANEKLF
>TRBJ1-1|TRBV20-1|NA
SARGTGGLWTEAF
>TRBJ2-4|TRBV7-2|NA
ASSLPGEGAKNIQY
>TRBJ2-7|TRBV12-3/TRBV12-4|NA
ASTARGYEQY
>TRBJ1-5|TRBV15|few
ATSRTGGSNQPQH
>TRBJ1-1|TRBV15|few
ATSMAGRGTEAF
>TRBJ1-1|TRBV28|few
AIDRVGNTEAF